This T cell receptor beta chain was recovered during a study of T-cell reconstitution after alpha-beta-depleted transplantation in children. Study-level results: Reports say that about two months after transplant, the alpha-beta T cells came out of several hundred graft clones that had expanded. T-cell numbers and diversity one year post-transplant derived largely from freshly generated T cells.

This sample's TCRbeta library carried unique molecular identifier barcodes. TCRdb re-called the PCR reads through MiXCR, storing one row per CDR3 protein. Among hundreds of thousands of distinct CDR3 sequences listed, about 16% were seen once. J gave up 4 bases and V 6 bases, and 14 bases lay outside the gene matches. The V gene's germline CDR1 is SGHDN and CDR2 FVKESK. This CDR3 contains 17 residues. As regards this clonotype: Antigen specificity is unknown.

The sample in question was PBMCs, mostly from graft donor cells, obtained 360 days after TCRalphabeta/CD19-depleted stem cell transplant. This chain connects TRBV14 to TRBJ2-3; the match to TRBD2 covers 9 bases. This TCR came from a male patient under 18 who had a stem cell transplant for acute lymphoblastic leukemia, so the T cells may come from the graft donor. CDR3 in DNA: TGTGCCAGCAGTCTAATCCCTAGCGGGATGATCGCAGATACGCAGTATTTT. It encodes CASSLIPSGMIADTQYF. The full variable domain, its missing parts supplied by reference TRBV14 and TRBJ2-3, is EAGVTQFPSHSVIEKGQTVTLRCDPISGHDNLYWYRRVMGKEIKFLLHFVKESKQDESGMPNNRFLAERTGGTYSTLKVQPAELEDSGVYFCASSLIPSGMIADTQYFGPGTRLTVL.